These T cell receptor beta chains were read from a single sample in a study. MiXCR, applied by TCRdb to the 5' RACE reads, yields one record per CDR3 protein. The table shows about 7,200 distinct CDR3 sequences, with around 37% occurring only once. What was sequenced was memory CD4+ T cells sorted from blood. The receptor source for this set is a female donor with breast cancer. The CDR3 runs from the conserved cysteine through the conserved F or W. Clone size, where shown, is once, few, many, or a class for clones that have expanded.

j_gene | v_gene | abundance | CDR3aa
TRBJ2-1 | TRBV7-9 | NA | CASSPYRTFDEQFF
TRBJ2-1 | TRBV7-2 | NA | CASSFGIRGGGQFF
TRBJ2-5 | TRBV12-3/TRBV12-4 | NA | CASSFKETQYF
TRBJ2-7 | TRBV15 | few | CATSRDLVNYEQYF
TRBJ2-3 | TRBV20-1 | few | CSARDSRLAGGPDTQYF
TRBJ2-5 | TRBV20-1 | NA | CSARRRSQETQYF
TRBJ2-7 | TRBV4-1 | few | CASSQEFQWPVAVYEQYF
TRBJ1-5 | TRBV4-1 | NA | CASSPGLSNQSQHF
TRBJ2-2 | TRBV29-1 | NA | CSVEKTGVNTGELFF
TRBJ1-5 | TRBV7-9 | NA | CASSLGGPARPQHF
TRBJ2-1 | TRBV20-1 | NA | CSALTGDYNEQFF
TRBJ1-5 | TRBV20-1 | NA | CSAIPGTDNQPQHF
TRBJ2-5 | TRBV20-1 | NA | CSARVGERVSEETQYF
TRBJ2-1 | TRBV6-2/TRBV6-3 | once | CASSGPYNEQFF
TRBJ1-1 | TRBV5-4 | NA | CASGLGQGNTEAFF
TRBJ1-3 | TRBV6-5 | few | CASRTGNSGNTIYF
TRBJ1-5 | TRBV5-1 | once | CASSLSGGSNQPQHF
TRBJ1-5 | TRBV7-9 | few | CASDRGDQPQHF
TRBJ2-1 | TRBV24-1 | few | CATSDPANEQFF
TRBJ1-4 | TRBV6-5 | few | CASSLTPYNEKLFF
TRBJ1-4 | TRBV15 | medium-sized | CATSRESQWEKLFF
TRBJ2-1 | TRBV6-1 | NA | CASSDVAGLRDEQFF
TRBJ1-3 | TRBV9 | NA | CASSVGATNTIYF
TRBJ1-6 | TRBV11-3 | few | CASSLEGNSPLHF
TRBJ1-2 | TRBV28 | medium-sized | CASSSDPQGSNYGYTF
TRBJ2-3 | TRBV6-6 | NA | CASIFSGSTDTQYF
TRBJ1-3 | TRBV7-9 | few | CASSLTGDTIYF
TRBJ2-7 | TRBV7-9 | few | CASSLEGKLYEQYF
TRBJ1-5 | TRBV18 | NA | CASSPQGAGDQPQHF
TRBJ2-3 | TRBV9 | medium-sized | CASSVLGAASTDTQYF
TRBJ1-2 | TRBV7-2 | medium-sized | CASSLAGSMDRAGYTF
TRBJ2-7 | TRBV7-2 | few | CASSLAPAGPREQYF
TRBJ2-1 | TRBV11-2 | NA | CASSLDIGGSEQSF
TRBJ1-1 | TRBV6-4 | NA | CASSANTVNTEAFF
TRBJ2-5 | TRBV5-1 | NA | CASSPGTSRETQYF
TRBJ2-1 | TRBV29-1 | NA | CSVGGLYNEQFF
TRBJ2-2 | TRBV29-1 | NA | CSVEARGGNTGELFF
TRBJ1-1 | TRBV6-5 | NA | CASSYSERDTPEAFF
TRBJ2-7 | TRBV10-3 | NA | CAIKGPTKEQYF
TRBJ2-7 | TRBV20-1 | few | CSARDPLGDRGDEQYF
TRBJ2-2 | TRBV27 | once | CASSPTTGPLTGELFF
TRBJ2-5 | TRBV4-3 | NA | CASSQVAYGQTQYF
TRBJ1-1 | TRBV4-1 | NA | CASSQGWAATEASF
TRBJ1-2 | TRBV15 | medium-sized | CATSSYGGSYGYTF
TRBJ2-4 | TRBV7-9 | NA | CASSPYDRGLAKNIQYF
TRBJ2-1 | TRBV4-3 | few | CASSQGAGLAAYNEQFF
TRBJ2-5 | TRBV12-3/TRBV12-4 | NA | CASSPHGGEGETQYF
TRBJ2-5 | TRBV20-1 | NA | CSALSGTKRYQETQYF
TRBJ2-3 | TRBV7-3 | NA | CASRRSESTNTQYF
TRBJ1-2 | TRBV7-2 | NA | CASSVTTGLSYGYTF
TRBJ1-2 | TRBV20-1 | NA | CSARGTGREDYGYTF
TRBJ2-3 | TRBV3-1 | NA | CASSPQGFSQYF
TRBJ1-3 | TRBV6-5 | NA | CASSQASGNTIYF
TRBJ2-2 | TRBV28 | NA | CASSLWAGELFF
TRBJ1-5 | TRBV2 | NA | CASRAQGNQPQHF
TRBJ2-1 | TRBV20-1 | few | CSAIQGSSYNEQFF
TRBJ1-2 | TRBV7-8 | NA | CASSGQGANYDYTF
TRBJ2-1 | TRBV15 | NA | CASSRASGGENEQFF
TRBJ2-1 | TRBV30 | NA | CACTRGVETYNEQFF
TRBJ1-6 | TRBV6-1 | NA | CASSAGPYNSPLHF